Listed below are T cell receptor beta chains from one sample, sequenced in a study of Graves' ophthalmopathy and Graves' hyperthyroidism. TCRdb used MiXCR to reprocess the multiplex PCR reads, holding one entry per CDR3 protein. The data show some 350,000 distinct CDR3 sequences, with about a sixth seen just once and roughly 2.3% held by the top ten. The sample consisted of peripheral blood. The source of these receptors is an adult woman with stable Graves' hyperthyroidism. Both conserved end residues are trimmed from each CDR3. Clone size is given for some rows only: seen once, a few or many times, or a class if the clone is expanded.

abundance | j_gene | v_gene | CDR3aa
. | TRBJ2-7 | TRBV6-4 | ASSHSLAEQY
many | TRBJ1-5 | TRBV29-1 | SVSGQREQPQH
many | TRBJ1-1 | TRBV20-1 | SANTPGTPNTEAF
many | TRBJ2-7 | TRBV12-3/TRBV12-4 | ASSVSYSGRGYEQY
many | TRBJ1-5 | TRBV6-2/TRBV6-3 | ASSYPRGQRSNQPQH
few | TRBJ2-7 | TRBV5-1 | ASSYQDRIEQY
many | TRBJ1-1 | TRBV10-3 | AISESRGDGTEAF
many | TRBJ2-7 | TRBV20-1 | SARGLRPYEQY
many | TRBJ1-5 | TRBV19 | ASSIKEGIQPQH
many | TRBJ2-7 | TRBV20-1 | SAGLLAGSSYEQY
. | TRBJ1-2 | TRBV20-1 | SARRGRDAGYT
few | TRBJ1-5 | TRBV5-1 | ASSLEGIKNQPQH
once | TRBJ2-5 | TRBV15 | ATSRGWLAGDGGTQY
many | TRBJ1-2 | TRBV11-2 | ASSAIGTGYGYT
. | TRBJ2-7 | TRBV6-1 | ASSRPYKDYEQY
many | TRBJ1-1 | TRBV5-6 | ASSLGERMTNTEAF
few | TRBJ2-2 | TRBV2 | ASQRQGADTGELF
many | TRBJ1-2 | TRBV9 | ASSAGGTRDGYT
many | TRBJ1-1 | TRBV5-1 | ASSLGTVNTEAF
many | TRBJ1-5 | TRBV28 | ASSLFLWAPGRPGAHNQPQH
few | TRBJ2-3 | TRBV10-3 | AISSRTSGSTDTQY
. | TRBJ1-2 | TRBV12-3/TRBV12-4 | ASSPRGGSYGYT
many | TRBJ2-5 | TRBV9 | ASSVAAGQETQY
many | TRBJ2-4 | TRBV7-8 | ASSLVGPQTNIQY
. | TRBJ1-3 | TRBV28 | ASSRPGQGASGNTIY
many | TRBJ2-7 | TRBV6-5 | ASRTTGNYEQY
many | TRBJ2-2 | TRBV5-1 | ASSAVILAGGTGELF
many | TRBJ1-1 | TRBV19 | ASGVGRPNTEAF
few | TRBJ2-5 | TRBV11-2 | ASSLDRDSLETQY
. | TRBJ2-3 | TRBV12-3/TRBV12-4 | ASGAGGPRETDTQY
many | TRBJ2-5 | TRBV2 | ASVLEKLKWQETQY
many | TRBJ1-5 | TRBV19 | ASSIVSAYSNQPQH
many | TRBJ2-7 | TRBV28 | ASGLGAMAGTYEQY
many | TRBJ2-7 | TRBV12-3/TRBV12-4 | ASSLGRSEQY
. | TRBJ2-2 | TRBV12-3/TRBV12-4 | ASSPGASNTGELF
many | TRBJ1-1 | TRBV2 | ATTGGMNTEAF
few | TRBJ2-7 | TRBV25-1 | ASSGWTGFYEQY
. | TRBJ1-1 | TRBV28 | ASSLWGTGGRHTEAF
many | TRBJ2-6 | TRBV5-1 | ASREGAEGANVLT
. | TRBJ2-3 | TRBV20-1 | SARDLSGGYGTDTQY
many | TRBJ1-1 | TRBV11-2 | ASSLSAAAEAF
many | TRBJ2-5 | TRBV7-9 | ASGPIQETQY
many | TRBJ2-7 | TRBV6-5 | ASSRMGAGTGGYEQY
many | TRBJ2-1 | TRBV30 | ACGTSGRNEQF
many | TRBJ2-7 | TRBV18 | ASSPPITRPYEQY
many | TRBJ2-5 | TRBV11-2 | ASSSPRGEETQY
few | TRBJ2-4 | TRBV30 | ASTTGTAGVLF
many | TRBJ1-5 | TRBV19 | ASSTQGAGQPQH
many | TRBJ2-5 | TRBV7-2 | ASSPSVGQETQY
. | TRBJ2-5 | TRBV20-1 | SARGTGSLETQY
many | TRBJ1-5 | TRBV19 | ASSQTGFQPQH
many | TRBJ1-1 | TRBV6-5 | ASSRMDTEAF
many | TRBJ2-7 | TRBV18 | ASSPPSDGAYEQY